Described below is a single T cell receptor (beta chain) sequence and its context. Its target is not known. This sample is part of a study of T cell repertoires in cytomegalovirus infection. Study context: Indications of both CMV infection and matching HLA type were provided by public TCR beta signatures. General study findings and limits: The response measured ex vivo was dominated by TCR beta clonotypes (HLA-C-restricted and CMV-specific).

Germline CDR1 is MGHDK and CDR2 is SYGVNS. V lost 3 bases and J 7 bases, leaving 13 bases between the germline ends. CDR3 length: 14 amino acids. TCRdb redid the calling of the reads with MiXCR, one entry per CDR3 protein. The table includes around 450,000 distinct CDR3 sequences, approximately 32% detected once. The receptor comes from a human donor in good health (CMV status not recorded). Some clones in this sample may be carry-over from other donors' samples. Source material: PBMCs. The chain is built from TRBV25-1 and TRBJ1-5, with TRBD1 as a possible D gene (5 bases). The CDR3 bases are TGTGCCAGCAGTGATCTGGGGGTCGTCCAGCCCCAGCATTTT. Protein: CASSDLGVVQPQHF.